Listed below are T cell receptor beta chains from one sample, sequenced in a study of beta chain features in type 1 diabetes. This table comes from immunoSEQ multiplex PCR, and its TCRdb copy is limited to in-frame clones, with some not included. Of hundreds of thousands of clones listed, 11% were seen once; the top ten hold over 0.015%. Input material: naive CD4+ T cells from blood. The receptor set was obtained from a young woman in good health. The CDR3 runs from the conserved cysteine through the conserved F or W. The D gene is left open where the match is weak. Not all rows give a size; the values are once, few, many and, for expanded clones, a class.

size	V	D	J	CDR3	DNA
-	TRBV4-3	-	TRBJ1-1	CASSQKDSMNTEAFF	TGCGCCAGCAGCCAAAAGGACAGCATGAACACTGAAGCTTTCTTT
few	TRBV28	TRBD1	TRBJ2-7	CASIYAGQGKNEQYF	TGTGCCAGCATATATGCAGGACAGGGGAAAAACGAGCAGTACTTC
few	TRBV6-5	-	TRBJ2-7	CASSQTLRYEQYF	TGTGCCAGCAGCCAAACTTTGCGTTACGAGCAGTACTTC
-	TRBV4-3	TRBD2	TRBJ2-1	CASSQEVRLAEVF	TGCGCCAGCAGCCAAGAAGTCAGGCTAGCGGAGGTCTTC
few	TRBV14	-	TRBJ1-1	CASSLTGGTEAFF	TGTGCCAGCAGCCTAACAGGCGGAACTGAAGCTTTCTTT
-	TRBV7-3	TRBD1	TRBJ2-3	CASSPDTGENTDTQYF	TGTGCCAGCAGCCCAGACACAGGGGAGAACACAGATACGCAGTATTTT
few	TRBV28	-	TRBJ2-5	CASSLLGRETQYF	TGTGCCAGCAGTTTACTGGGGCGAGAGACCCAGTACTTC
few	TRBV7-2	-	TRBJ2-1	CASNQPIGGYNEQFF	TGTGCCAGCAACCAACCCATAGGGGGCTACAATGAGCAGTTCTTC
-	TRBV6-1	TRBD1	TRBJ1-2	CASSGGQGYYGYTF	TGTGCCAGCAGTGGAGGACAGGGCTACTATGGCTACACCTTC
-	TRBV19	TRBD2	TRBJ2-5	CASSIIATSGRETQYF	TGTGCCAGTAGTATAATCGCGACTAGCGGGAGAGAGACCCAGTACTTC
few	TRBV5-1	-	TRBJ2-3	CASSLQDPSTDTQYF	TGCGCCAGCAGCTTACAGGACCCGAGCACAGATACGCAGTATTTT
-	TRBV4-2	TRBD1	TRBJ1-4	CASSQSGTGTEKLFF	TGTGCCAGCAGCCAATCTGGGACAGGGACTGAAAAACTGTTTTTT
few	TRBV11-2	-	TRBJ1-5	CASSLVSGNQPQHF	TGTGCCAGCAGCTTAGTTTCGGGCAATCAGCCCCAGCATTTT
few	TRBV28	-	TRBJ1-1	CASSSITQTAQGTEAFF	TGTGCCAGCAGTTCTATCACCCAGACAGCCCAGGGCACTGAAGCTTTCTTT
few	TRBV18	TRBD1	TRBJ1-2	CASSPRDRGFGYTF	TGTGCCAGCTCACCCCGGGACAGGGGGTTCGGCTACACCTTC
few	TRBV7-2	TRBD2	TRBJ2-7	CASSLARGRASEQYF	TGTGCCAGCAGCTTAGCGCGCGGGAGGGCGTCGGAGCAGTACTTC
few	TRBV4-3	TRBD2	TRBJ2-7	CASSQDRWTSVYEQYF	TGCGCCAGCAGCCAAGATAGATGGACTAGCGTCTACGAGCAGTACTTC
-	TRBV18	-	TRBJ2-3	CASSPIVSGNTDTQYF	TGTGCCAGCTCACCAATCGTTAGCGGAAACACAGATACGCAGTATTTT
few	TRBV29-1	TRBD2	TRBJ2-1	CSVGGRANNEQFF	TGCAGCGTAGGCGGGAGGGCCAACAATGAGCAGTTCTTC
few	TRBV29-1	-	TRBJ1-1	CSVALQHKNTEAFF	TGCAGCGTTGCATTACAGCACAAAAACACTGAAGCTTTCTTT
few	TRBV11-1	TRBD2	TRBJ2-7	CASSRGLAGQYF	TGTGCCAGCAGCCGGGGACTAGCGGGACAGTACTTC
-	TRBV30	-	TRBJ1-1	CAWRQGNTEAFF	TGTGCCTGGCGGCAGGGTAACACTGAAGCTTTCTTT
few	TRBV28	TRBD1	TRBJ1-4	CASIDRGTNEKLFF	TGTGCCAGCATCGACAGGGGGACTAATGAAAAACTGTTTTTT
-	TRBV7-6	TRBD2	TRBJ2-1	CASSSPLAGSSYNEQFF	TGTGCCAGCAGCTCCCCGCTAGCGGGGAGCTCCTACAATGAGCAGTTCTTC
-	TRBV9	-	TRBJ2-1	CASSVAASSYNEQFF	TGTGCCAGCAGCGTAGCCGCGAGCTCCTACAATGAGCAGTTCTTC
few	TRBV6-6	TRBD1	TRBJ1-1	CASTREGAAEAFF	TGTGCCAGCACCCGGGAGGGGGCCGCTGAAGCTTTCTTT
few	TRBV29-1	TRBD1	TRBJ1-1	CSVVSGGNTEAFF	TGCAGCGTTGTATCAGGGGGTAACACTGAAGCTTTCTTT
-	TRBV14	-	TRBJ2-6	CASSSGFGANVLTF	TGTGCCAGCAGCTCAGGATTTGGGGCCAACGTCCTGACTTTC
-	TRBV7-3	TRBD2	TRBJ2-1	CASSLRLAGSNEQFF	TGTGCCAGCAGCTTAAGGTTAGCGGGATCCAATGAGCAGTTCTTC
few	TRBV5-1	-	TRBJ2-7	CASSLTGNSYEQYF	TGCGCCAGCAGCTTGACAGGGAACTCCTACGAGCAGTACTTC
few	TRBV7-2	TRBD1	TRBJ1-1	CASSLITGGITEAFF	TGTGCCAGCAGCTTAATAACAGGGGGGATCACTGAAGCTTTCTTT
-	TRBV7-2	-	TRBJ2-3	CASSLGLVSTDTQYF	TGTGCCAGCAGCTTAGGACTAGTTAGCACAGATACGCAGTATTTT
-	TRBV4-2	-	TRBJ1-2	CASSQGGNEVYGYTF	TGTGCCAGCAGCCAAGGGGGCAACGAGGTGTATGGCTACACCTTC
-	TRBV25-1	-	TRBJ1-4	CASSARGEKLFF	TGTGCCAGCAGTGCCAGGGGTGAAAAACTGTTTTTT
-	TRBV7-2	TRBD2	TRBJ2-3	CASSLGTSGTGDTQYF	TGTGCCAGCAGCTTAGGGACTAGCGGGACCGGAGATACGCAGTATTTT
few	TRBV5-4	TRBD2	TRBJ2-5	CASSFTVGRELETQYF	TGTGCCAGCAGCTTTACGGTCGGGCGGGAGTTAGAGACCCAGTACTTC
-	TRBV6-5	-	TRBJ2-5	CASSRTWQETQYF	TGTGCCAGCAGTCGAACATGGCAAGAGACCCAGTACTTC
-	TRBV5-1	-	TRBJ2-5	CASSLQASTLLKTQYF	TGCGCCAGCAGCTTGCAGGCTTCAACCCTATTAAAGACCCAGTACTTC
-	TRBV29-1	-	TRBJ2-1	CSGGRERAEQFF	TGCAGCGGCGGTCGGGAGAGGGCTGAGCAGTTCTTC
-	TRBV10-3	TRBD2	TRBJ2-1	CAISGTTSGLSSYNEQFF	TGTGCCATCAGTGGTACGACTAGCGGGTTGAGCTCCTACAATGAGCAGTTCTTC